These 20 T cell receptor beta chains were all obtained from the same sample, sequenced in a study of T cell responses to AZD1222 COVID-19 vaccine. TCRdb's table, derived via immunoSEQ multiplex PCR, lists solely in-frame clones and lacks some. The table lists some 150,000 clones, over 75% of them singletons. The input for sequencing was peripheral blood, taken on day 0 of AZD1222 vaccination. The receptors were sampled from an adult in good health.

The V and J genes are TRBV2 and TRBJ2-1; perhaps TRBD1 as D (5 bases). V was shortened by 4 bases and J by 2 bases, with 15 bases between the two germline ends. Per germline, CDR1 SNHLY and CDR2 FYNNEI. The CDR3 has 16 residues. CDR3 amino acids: CASSVIAGSTYNEQFF. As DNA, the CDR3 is TGTGCCAGCAGTGTTATCGCAGGGTCGACCTACAATGAGCAGTTCTTC. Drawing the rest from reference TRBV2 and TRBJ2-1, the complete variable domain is EPEVTQTPSHQVTQMGQEVILRCVPISNHLYFYWYRQILGQKVEFLVSFYNNEISEKSEIFDDQFSVERPDGSNFTLKIRSTKLEDSAMYFCASSVIAGSTYNEQFFGPGTRLTVL.

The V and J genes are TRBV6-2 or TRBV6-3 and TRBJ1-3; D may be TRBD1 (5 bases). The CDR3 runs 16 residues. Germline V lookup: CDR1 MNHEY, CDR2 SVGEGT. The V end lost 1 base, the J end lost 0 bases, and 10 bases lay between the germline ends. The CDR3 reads CASSYLGPNSGNTIYF. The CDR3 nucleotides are TGTGCCAGCAGTTACTTGGGACCGAACTCTGGAAACACCATATATTTT.

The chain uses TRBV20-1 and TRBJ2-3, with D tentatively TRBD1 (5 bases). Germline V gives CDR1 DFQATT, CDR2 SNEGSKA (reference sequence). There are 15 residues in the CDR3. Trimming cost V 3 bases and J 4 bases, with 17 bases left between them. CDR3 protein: CSASFGVGVADTQYF. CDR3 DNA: TGCAGTGCTAGTTTTGGAGTAGGGGTGGCAGATACGCAGTATTTT.

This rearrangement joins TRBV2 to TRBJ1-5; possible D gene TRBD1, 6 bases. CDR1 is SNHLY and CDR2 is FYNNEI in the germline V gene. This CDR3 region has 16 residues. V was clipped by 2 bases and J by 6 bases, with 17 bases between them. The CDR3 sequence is CASSELGGAAVQPQHF. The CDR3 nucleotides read TGTGCCAGCAGTGAATTGGGGGGCGCCGCGGTTCAGCCCCAGCATTTT.

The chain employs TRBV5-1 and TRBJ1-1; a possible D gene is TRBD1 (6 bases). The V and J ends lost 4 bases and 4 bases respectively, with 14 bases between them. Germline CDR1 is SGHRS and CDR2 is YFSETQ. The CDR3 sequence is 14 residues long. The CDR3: CASSPATGPTEAFF. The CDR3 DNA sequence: TGCGCCAGCAGCCCGGCGACAGGTCCCACTGAAGCTTTCTTT.

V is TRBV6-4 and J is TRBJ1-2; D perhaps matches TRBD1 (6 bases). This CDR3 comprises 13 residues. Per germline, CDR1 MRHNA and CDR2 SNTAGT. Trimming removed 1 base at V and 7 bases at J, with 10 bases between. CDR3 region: CASSDLGAAGYTF. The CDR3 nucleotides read TGTGCCAGCAGTGACTTGGGGGCGGCTGGCTACACCTTC.

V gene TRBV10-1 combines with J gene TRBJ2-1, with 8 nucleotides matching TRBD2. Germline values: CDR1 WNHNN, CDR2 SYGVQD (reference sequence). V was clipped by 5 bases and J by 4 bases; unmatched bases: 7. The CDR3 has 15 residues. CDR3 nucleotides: TGCGCCAGCAGTCCCGGCGGGAGGTCATACAATGAGCAGTTCTTC. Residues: CASSPGGRSYNEQFF.

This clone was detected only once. The CDR3 coding sequence is TGTGCCAGCAGCCTCCTAGGGGGTGTTTACAATGAGCAGTTCTTC. As protein: CASSLLGGVYNEQFF. The chain is built from TRBV3-1 (or the pseudogene TRBV3-2) and TRBJ2-1; weak D call: TRBD1 (6 bases). This CDR3 has 15 amino acids. The V gene lost 4 bases and the J gene lost 4 bases, with 14 bases spanning the gap. Per the germline V gene, CDR1 is LGHDT and CDR2 is YNNKEL (reference sequence).

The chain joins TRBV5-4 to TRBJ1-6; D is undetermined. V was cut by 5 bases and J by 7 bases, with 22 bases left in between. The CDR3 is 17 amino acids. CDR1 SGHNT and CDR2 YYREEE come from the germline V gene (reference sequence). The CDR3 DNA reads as TGTGCCAGCAGTCAAGGTGCGGACCGCCTCATGAATTCACCCCTCCACTTT. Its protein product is CASSQGADRLMNSPLHF.

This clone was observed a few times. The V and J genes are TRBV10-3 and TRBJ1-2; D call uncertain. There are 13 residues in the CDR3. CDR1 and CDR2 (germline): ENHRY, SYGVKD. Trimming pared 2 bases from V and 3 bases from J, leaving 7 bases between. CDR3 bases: TGTGCCATCAGTGAGGAAGGGTACTATGGCTACACCTTC. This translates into CAISEEGYYGYTF.

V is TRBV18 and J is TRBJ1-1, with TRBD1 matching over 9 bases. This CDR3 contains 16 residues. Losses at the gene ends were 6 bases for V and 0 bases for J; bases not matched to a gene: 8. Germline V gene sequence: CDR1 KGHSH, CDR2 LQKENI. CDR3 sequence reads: CASSPGQGRMNTEAFF. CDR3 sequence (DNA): TGTGCCAGCTCCCCAGGACAGGGGAGAATGAACACTGAAGCTTTCTTT.

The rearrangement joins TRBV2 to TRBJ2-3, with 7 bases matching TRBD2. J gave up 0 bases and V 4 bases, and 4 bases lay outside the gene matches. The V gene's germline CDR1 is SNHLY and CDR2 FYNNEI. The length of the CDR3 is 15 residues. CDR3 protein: CASSGGTISTDTQYF. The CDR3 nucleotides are TGTGCCAGCAGTGGGGGGACTATCAGCACAGATACGCAGTATTTT.

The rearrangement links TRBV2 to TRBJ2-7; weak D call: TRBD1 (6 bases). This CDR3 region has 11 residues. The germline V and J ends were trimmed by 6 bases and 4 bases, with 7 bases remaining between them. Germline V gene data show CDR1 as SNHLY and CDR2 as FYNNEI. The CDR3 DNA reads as TGTGCCAGCAGAGGACAGTACGAGCAGTACTTC. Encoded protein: CASRGQYEQYF.

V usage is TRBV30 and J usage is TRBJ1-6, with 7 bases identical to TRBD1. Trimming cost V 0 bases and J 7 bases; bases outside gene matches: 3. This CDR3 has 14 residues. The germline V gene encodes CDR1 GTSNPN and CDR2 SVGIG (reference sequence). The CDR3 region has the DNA TGTGCCTGGAGTGTAGACAGGGTAAATTCACCCCTCCACTTT. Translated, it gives CAWSVDRVNSPLHF.

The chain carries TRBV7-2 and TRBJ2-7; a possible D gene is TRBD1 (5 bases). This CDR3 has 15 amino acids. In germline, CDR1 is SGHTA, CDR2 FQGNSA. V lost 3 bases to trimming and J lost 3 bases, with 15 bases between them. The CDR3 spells CASSLGPPPYYEQYF. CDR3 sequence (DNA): TGTGCCAGCAGCTTGGGGCCTCCCCCCTACTACGAGCAGTACTTC.

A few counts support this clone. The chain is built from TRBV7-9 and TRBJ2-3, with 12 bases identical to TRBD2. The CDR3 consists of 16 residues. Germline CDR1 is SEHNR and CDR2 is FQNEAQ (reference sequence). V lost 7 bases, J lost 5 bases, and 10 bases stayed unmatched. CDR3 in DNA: TGTGCCAGCACCAACCCTAGCGGGGGGGCCTTAGATACGCAGTATTTT. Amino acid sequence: CASTNPSGGALDTQYF.

In DNA form, the CDR3 reads TGTGCCAGCGGACAGACTAGCGGGAAGACCCAGTACTTC. Encoded protein: CASGQTSGKTQYF. The chain links TRBV2 to TRBJ2-5, with 11 bases fitting TRBD2. CDR3 length equals 13 residues. With 8 bases clipped from V and 6 bases from J, the junction kept 5 bases outside the gene matches. Germline CDR1 SNHLY, CDR2 FYNNEI.

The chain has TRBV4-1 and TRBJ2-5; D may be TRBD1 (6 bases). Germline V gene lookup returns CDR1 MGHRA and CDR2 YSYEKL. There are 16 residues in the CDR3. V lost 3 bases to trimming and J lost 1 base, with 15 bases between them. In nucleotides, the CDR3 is TGCGCCAGCAGCCATTCTGGGGGCGGATTCCAAGAGACCCAGTACTTC. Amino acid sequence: CASSHSGGGFQETQYF.

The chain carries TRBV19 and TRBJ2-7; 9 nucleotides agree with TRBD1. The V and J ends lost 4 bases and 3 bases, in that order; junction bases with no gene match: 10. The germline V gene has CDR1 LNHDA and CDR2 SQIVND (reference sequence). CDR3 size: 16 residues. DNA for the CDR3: TGTGCCAGTAGTAGTCCGGGACAGGGAAGATTCTACGAGCAGTACTTC. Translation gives CASSSPGQGRFYEQYF.

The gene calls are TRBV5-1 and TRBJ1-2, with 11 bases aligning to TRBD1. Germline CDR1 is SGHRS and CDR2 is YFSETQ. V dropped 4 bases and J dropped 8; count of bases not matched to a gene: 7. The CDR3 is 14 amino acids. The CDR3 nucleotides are TGCGCCAGCAGCCTGTACGGGACAGGGGGAGGCTACACCTTC. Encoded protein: CASSLYGTGGGYTF.